This T cell receptor (beta chain) was identified during a study of a mutant IDH1 vaccine in newly diagnosed glioma. As for the study in general: Males made up approximately 62% and females about 40% of treated patients, whose mean age was about 41 years. Before enrollment, the patients had been treated with radiotherapy alone, temozolomide alone, or both together. Most of them had received both. Notes on the study in general: Alterations occurring in top peripheral T cell clonotypes seemed unrelated to pseudoprogression. Detectable vaccine-induced immune responses arose in about 93% of patients.

Time point: baseline, week 1 (first vaccination visit). Treatment of the sample: pre-vaccination baseline after standard-of-care therapy. As for this clone: The antigen is not known.

Profiling relied on immunoSEQ multiplex PCR, and the TCRdb table lists in-frame clones only, not all of them. Of tens of thousands of clones in the sample, roughly 85% are singletons; the top ten hold approximately 7.4%. Germline CDR1 GTSNPN, CDR2 SVGIG (reference sequence). V was shortened by 2 bases and J by 5 bases, with 9 bases between the two germline ends. The CDR3 spans 12 residues. This chain joins TRBV30 and TRBJ1-1; D not certain. The origin of this receptor is a woman between 45 and 60 years old with glioma. The sequences come from PBMCs, collected from a glioma patient treated with radiotherapy, temozolomide or both. In DNA, the CDR3 is TGTGCCTGGAGTCCCGCCGGGACTGAAGCTTTCTTT. Its translation: CAWSPAGTEAFF.